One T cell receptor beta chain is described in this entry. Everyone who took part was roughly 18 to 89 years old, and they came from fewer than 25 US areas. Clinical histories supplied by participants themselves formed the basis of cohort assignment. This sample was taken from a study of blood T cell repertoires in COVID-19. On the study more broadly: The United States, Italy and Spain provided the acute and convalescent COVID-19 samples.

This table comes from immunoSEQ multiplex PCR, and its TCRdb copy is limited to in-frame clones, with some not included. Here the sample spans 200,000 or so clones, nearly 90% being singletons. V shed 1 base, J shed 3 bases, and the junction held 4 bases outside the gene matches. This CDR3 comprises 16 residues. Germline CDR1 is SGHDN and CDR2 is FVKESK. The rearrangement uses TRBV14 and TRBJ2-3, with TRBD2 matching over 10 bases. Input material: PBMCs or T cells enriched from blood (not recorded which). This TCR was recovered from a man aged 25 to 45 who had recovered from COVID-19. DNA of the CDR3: TGTGCCAGCAGCCAAGGGGCTAGCGGGGGAACAGATACGCAGTATTTT. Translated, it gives CASSQGASGGTDTQYF.